This paragraph reports one T cell receptor beta chain. The target antigen is unknown. This entry comes from a study of cytomegalovirus exposure and HLA in healthy donors. General study points: Within a later analysis, the majority of CMV-associated TCR beta chains appeared HLA-restricted. At a 0.05 false discovery rate, a later analysis found about 17,000 TCR beta sequences to be associated with HLA alleles. According to an earlier analysis, most TCR beta V segments yielded productive rearrangements about 90% or about 30% of the time.

The PCR ran on 60 Vbeta and 13 Jbeta primers. Generated by immunoSEQ multiplex PCR, the TCRdb table keeps only in-frame clones and is missing some. The sample yields approximately 110,000 clones, around three quarters seen once. The receptor's source is a woman aged 45-65 years in good health and CMV-seropositive. The sample consisted of PBMCs.

As DNA, the CDR3 is TGCACCAGCAGCCAAGCTAGCGGGGGGCCCCCCTACGAGCAGTACTTC. Encoded protein: CTSSQASGGPPYEQYF. The V and J genes are TRBV1 and TRBJ2-7; no DNA check was done on the table's D call, TRBD2. TRBV1 is reported as a pseudogene. CDR3 size: 16 residues.